This TCR beta chain is drawn from a study of T cell changes during pregnancy in multiple sclerosis. This CDR3 has 14 amino acids. Germline V gives CDR1 MDHEN, CDR2 SYDVKM. Unmatched junction bases numbered 10, after V lost 6 bases and J lost 11 bases. The method was immunoSEQ multiplex PCR; TCRdb's version includes in-frame clones alone and lacks a portion of them. The repertoire includes 42,000 or so clones, roughly 93% of them detected once, and approximately 8.7% sits in the top ten. The sample consisted of CD8+ T cells from peripheral blood mononuclear cells, taken in the third trimester of pregnancy. The TCR comes from a female donor with multiple sclerosis, enrolled in a pregnancy study. The J gene is TRBJ2-1, the V gene TRBV28, with TRBD2 identical over 10 bases. The CDR3 nucleotides read TGTGCCAGCAGCTTAGGGACTAGCGCTATCCAGCAGTTCTTC. Translation: CASSLGTSAIQQFF. The full variable domain, rest sourced from reference TRBV28 and TRBJ2-1, is DVKVTQSSRYLVKRTGEKVFLECVQDMDHENMFWYRQDPGLGLRLIYFSYDVKMKEKGDIPEGYSVSREKKERFSLILESASTNQTSMYLCASSLGTSAIQQFFGPGTRLTVL.